Here is one TCR beta chain with its context. What it recognizes is unknown. The sample comes from a study of OX40 agonist ivuxolimab in advanced cancers. About the study: Patients were treated with ivuxolimab, an agonistic anti-OX40 (CD134) antibody. Of mixed ages from 23 to 79 and averaging approximately 60 years, the group was 65% to 85% male. Partial responses were observed in three patients, of whom one had hepatocellular carcinoma and two had cutaneous melanoma.

V was trimmed by 7 bases and J by 0 bases, leaving 12 bases between them. This CDR3 region has 14 residues. From germline, CDR1 is SNHLY and CDR2 FYNNEI. Data came from immunoSEQ multiplex PCR; TCRdb stores just in-frame clones and leaves some out. This sample has 70,000 to 80,000 clones; about 81% occur once, and the top ten carry about 5%. Findings of the study overall: CD4+ T cells averaged fewer expanded clones than CD8+ T cells.

The TCR originated in an adult with an advanced solid tumor such as melanoma, head and neck, liver or kidney cancer. The chain recombines TRBV2 with TRBJ1-1; the D gene is possibly TRBD1 (6 bases). The sequences come from CD4+ or CD8+ T cells sorted from blood, collected in a trial of the OX40 agonist ivuxolimab. The CDR3 spells CASISDRLNTEAFF. The CDR3 DNA sequence: TGTGCCAGCATCTCCGACAGGTTGAACACTGAAGCTTTCTTT.